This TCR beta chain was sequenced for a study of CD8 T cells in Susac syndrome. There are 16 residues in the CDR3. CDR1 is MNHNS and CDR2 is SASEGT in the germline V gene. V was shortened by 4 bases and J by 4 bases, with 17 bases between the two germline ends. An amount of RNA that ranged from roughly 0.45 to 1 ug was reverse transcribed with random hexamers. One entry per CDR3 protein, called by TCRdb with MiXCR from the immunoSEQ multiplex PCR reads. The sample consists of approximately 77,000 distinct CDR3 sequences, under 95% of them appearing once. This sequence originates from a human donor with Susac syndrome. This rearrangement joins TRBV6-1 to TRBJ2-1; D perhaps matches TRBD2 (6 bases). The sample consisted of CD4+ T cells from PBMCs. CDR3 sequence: CASSGRLANLYNEQFF. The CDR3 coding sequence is TGTGCCAGCAGTGGAAGGCTAGCGAATCTATACAATGAGCAGTTCTTC.